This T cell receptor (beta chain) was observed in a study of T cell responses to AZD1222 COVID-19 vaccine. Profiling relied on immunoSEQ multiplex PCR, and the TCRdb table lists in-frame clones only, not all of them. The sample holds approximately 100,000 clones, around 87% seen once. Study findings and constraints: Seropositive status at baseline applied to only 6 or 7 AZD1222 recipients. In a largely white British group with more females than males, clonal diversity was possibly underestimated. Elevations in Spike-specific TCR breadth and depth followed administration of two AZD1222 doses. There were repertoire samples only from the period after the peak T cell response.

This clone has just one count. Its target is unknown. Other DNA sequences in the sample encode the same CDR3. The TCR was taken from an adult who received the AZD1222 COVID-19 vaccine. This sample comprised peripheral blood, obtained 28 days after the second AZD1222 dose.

DNA for the CDR3: TGTGCCAGCAGCTCAAGACACTACGAGCAGTACTTC. Amino acid sequence: CASSSRHYEQYF. The chain links TRBV5-6 to TRBJ2-7, with D uncertain. V was cut by 3 bases and J by 3 bases, with 7 bases left in between. The length of the CDR3 is 12 residues. In germline, CDR1 is SGHDT, CDR2 YYEEEE.